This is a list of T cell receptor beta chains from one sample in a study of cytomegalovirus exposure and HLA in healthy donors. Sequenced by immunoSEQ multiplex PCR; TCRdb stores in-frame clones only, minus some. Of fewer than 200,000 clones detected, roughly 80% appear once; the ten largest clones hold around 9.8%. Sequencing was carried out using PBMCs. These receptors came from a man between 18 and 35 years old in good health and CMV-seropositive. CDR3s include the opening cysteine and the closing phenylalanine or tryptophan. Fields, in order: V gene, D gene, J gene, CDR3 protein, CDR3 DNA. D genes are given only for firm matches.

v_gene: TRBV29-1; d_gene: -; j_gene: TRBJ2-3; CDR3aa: CSVCPQGADTQYF; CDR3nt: TGCAGCGTATGCCCCCAAGGAGCAGATACGCAGTATTTT
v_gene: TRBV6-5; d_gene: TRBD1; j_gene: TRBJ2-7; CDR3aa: CASSPGGSRSYEQYF; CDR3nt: TGTGCCAGCAGTCCAGGGGGCTCGCGATCCTACGAGCAGTACTTC
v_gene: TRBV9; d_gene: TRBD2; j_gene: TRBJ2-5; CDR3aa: CASSVTSGVETQYF; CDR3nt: TGTGCCAGCAGCGTAACTAGCGGGGTGGAGACCCAGTACTTC
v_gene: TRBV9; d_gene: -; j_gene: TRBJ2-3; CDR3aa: CASSAPLTDTQYF; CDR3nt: TGTGCCAGCAGCGCCCCCCTCACAGATACGCAGTATTTT
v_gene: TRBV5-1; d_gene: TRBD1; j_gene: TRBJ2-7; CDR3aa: CASSLGRDRELFSYEQYF; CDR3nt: TGCGCCAGCAGCTTGGGAAGGGACAGGGAGTTATTTTCCTACGAGCAGTACTTC
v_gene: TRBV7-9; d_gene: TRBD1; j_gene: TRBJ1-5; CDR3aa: CASSPTQGAGNQPQHF; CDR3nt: TGTGCCAGCAGCCCCACACAGGGGGCAGGGAATCAGCCCCAGCATTTT
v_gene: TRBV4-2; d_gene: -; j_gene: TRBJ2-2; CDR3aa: CASSPRDTHGELFF; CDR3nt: TGTGCCAGCAGCCCCCGGGACACCCACGGGGAGCTGTTTTTT
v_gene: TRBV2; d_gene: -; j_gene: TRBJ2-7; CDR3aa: CSKQEAAYEQYF; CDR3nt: TGTTCCAAGCAGGAGGCGGCATACGAGCAGTACTTC
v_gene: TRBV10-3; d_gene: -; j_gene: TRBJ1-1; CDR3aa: CAISESIGTEAFF; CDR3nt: TGTGCCATCAGTGAGTCGATCGGGACAGAAGCTTTCTTT
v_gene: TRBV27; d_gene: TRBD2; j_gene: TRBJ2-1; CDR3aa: CASSPRTSGGPNEQFF; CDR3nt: TGTGCCAGCAGTCCCCGGACTAGCGGGGGACCCAATGAGCAGTTCTTC